This T cell receptor (beta chain) was recovered during a study of cytomegalovirus exposure and HLA in healthy donors (dated by TCRdb to 2016 to 2017). Background on the whole study: An earlier analysis of around 600 of the donors reported 250 to 350 Gb of sequence data and 100 million to 140 million unique TCR beta sequences from 190 million or so T cells. An early release covering about 600 HLA-typed donors comprised roughly 300 gigabases of sequencing data and some 79 million unique TCR sequences. The genetic ancestry cluster associated with self-reported Caucasian donors included roughly four fifths of the approximately 430 genotyped donors. The study aimed to test whether cataloging public T cell receptors could reveal signatures of past pathogen exposure. The study used immunosequencing to profile the T cell repertoires of 670 or so subjects and linked those repertoires to cytomegalovirus serostatus. Besides the first cohort of 500 to 700 subjects, a separate validation cohort made up of roughly 120 different subjects was used. The study combined high-throughput TCR immunosequencing, statistical association of individual TCRs with disease status, and machine learning to predict cytomegalovirus infection status. To study patterns of TCR occurrence, a later analysis re-analyzed previously published TCR beta repertoires from more than 550 donors and added high-resolution HLA genotyping. Rather than drawing on any new phenotypic data, the later analysis identified candidate immune exposures from TCR beta sequences and the way those sequences occurred across donors. In an earlier analysis of a few hundred of the donors, high-throughput TCR beta sequencing was used to judge whether each TCR beta V gene segment behaved as functional or pseudogenic. Alongside the repertoire data, information on donor age, sex, ethnicity and CMV serostatus was compiled. Genome-wide SNP genotypes for about 60% of the roughly 670 donors were used in a later genetic analysis, which treated that subset as a discovery cohort. Every discovery cohort repertoire had been produced on one sequencing platform. Both class I and class II loci were covered by HLA typing, at four-digit resolution. The number of typed donors differed by locus: about 629-640 for A, B, C, DRB1 and DQB1; approximately 520 for DQA1; over 600 for DPA1; and around 490 for DPB1. Roughly 5 DR-DQ haplotypes were treated as single units for association and clustering because of strong linkage in the cohort. On average, around 240,000 unique TCR beta nucleotide sequences were sequenced per donor among fewer than 500 genotyped donors of the cohort, with 15% to 20% of those sequences being non-productive.

A word on this clone: Its antigen is currently not known. Base quality data are lacking; no much larger clone is found one base away.

Summary of the overall study and its limitations: A group of highly shared sequence variants was considered likely to be a technical artifact of the sequencing pipeline. In vitro tests confirmed that a few of the cytomegalovirus-associated TCR beta chains recognize cytomegalovirus antigens. According to the authors, the approach could potentially be generalized to other disease states and immunological phenotypes. In a later analysis, HLA-associated TCR beta chains showed more clonal expansion and lower generation probabilities than non-associated chains that were equally common. While some public TCRs were present in many individuals, most TCR sequences turned up only very rarely across donors. In an earlier analysis of about 600 of the donors, most TCR beta V segments appeared in productive rearrangements about 87% or about 30% of the time, broadly matching IMGT annotations. Because counts were too low, roughly 18 rarely observed V segments, including chromosome 9 orphons, were left out of the earlier analysis of roughly 600 of the donors. Sequencing depth was assumed to be roughly uniform across donors in the presence/absence analyses, though that assumption may not hold. According to a later analysis, most CMV-associated TCR beta chains appeared to be HLA-restricted, and the HLA associations seemed to be driven largely by CMV exposure. A further reported finding was that TCR beta sequences accurately predicted the HLA-A and HLA-B alleles for most subjects in the first cohort. HLA typing was unavailable for some donors at each locus, so association tests used only the typed subset. Because the 87-base-pair reads could not distinguish some IMGT-functional V segments, including TRBV6-2 and TRBV6-3, those segments were excluded. In both the original and validation cohorts, the classifier was reported to diagnose cytomegalovirus status with high specificity and sensitivity. Linkage disequilibrium might explain the correlated functional status among segregating V segments, but an unknown experimental factor could not be ruled out. The study listed 150 to 200 TCR beta chains as associated with cytomegalovirus. When HLA alleles, especially DR and DQ, strongly co-occurred, attributing TCR associations to individual alleles was difficult. According to a later analysis, parvovirus B19, influenza, CMV and Epstein-Barr virus appeared linked to several top co-occurrence clusters. The only immune exposure information available for the cohort was CMV serostatus. In a later analysis, TCR association rates were found to vary across HLA loci, with the most associated TCRs seen for DRB1 alleles and the fewest for HLA-C alleles. V-gene and J-gene trimming of TCR beta chains was associated with a missense DCLRE1C variant in a later genetic analysis, and the association was replicated in an independent cohort. Only TCR beta chains were sequenced in this cohort, and the absence of alpha or paired-chain data limited detectable features. In a later analysis, around 15,000 TCR beta sequences were associated with specific HLA alleles at a false discovery rate of 0.05. A later genetic analysis reported fewer N-insertions in productive TCRs among donors in an Asian-associated ancestry cluster than the roughly 700-donor mean.

The cohort comprised fewer than 700 healthy bone marrow donors. At the time of sampling, all cohort members were nominally healthy, though unrecorded immune exposures were likely present. The donor tested CMV seronegative and was one of the 352 seronegative cohort members. Each donor provided a peripheral blood sample, and peripheral blood mononuclear cells were used for TCR beta sequencing. Genomic DNA was extracted from the blood cell samples with the Qiagen DNeasy Blood Extraction Kit. The CDR3 numbers 14 residues from cysteine through phenylalanine. The read is trimmed to its CDR3 DNA, 42 bases read in frame from base 1. V gives up 5 bases and J gives up 1 base, and the segment between their germline ends measures 11 bases. From a lookup of the germline V gene (reference sequence), CDR1 and CDR2 are LNHDA and SQIVND. The library was produced with the immunoSEQ multiplex PCR assay. For the multiplex PCR, a mixture combining 60 forward primers for TCR Vbeta segments and 13 reverse primers for TCR Jbeta segments was used. A multiplex PCR assay on genomic DNA amplified the CDR3 region of rearranged TCR beta genes. The Illumina HiSeq System was used to sequence the amplified TCR beta libraries as 87-base-pair reads. As for how the authors treated the data: Across the 640 or so repertoires, a later analysis counted about 81 million unique TCR beta chains, roughly 11 million of which were shared by at least two donors. To remove PCR and sequencing errors, raw reads were error-corrected and collapsed into unique sequences using a nearest-neighbor algorithm that merged closely related sequences. CDR3 sequences were aligned to IMGT reference sequences to assign V, D and J gene segments. Each retained sequence needed at least a six-nucleotide match to both a V gene segment and a J gene segment. Rearrangements were classified as productive when the CDR3 lacked stop codons and remained in frame with V and J, and all other rearrangements were classified as non-productive. CDR3 was defined according to IMGT convention as the region running from the second conserved V-encoded cysteine to the conserved J-encoded phenylalanine. In an earlier analysis of roughly 610 of the donors, sequences lacking an unambiguous match to a single V gene segment were excluded. An earlier analysis of about 600 of the donors called V segments functional above 56.7% productive rearrangements and segregating when the between-donor standard deviation exceeded 5%. A statistical classification framework was built for diagnosing cytomegalovirus status from the catalog of TCR beta chain sequences. In a later analysis, TCR nucleotide sequences were compared against IMGT/GENE-DB human TR gene sequences so that V and J genes could be assigned. Using the TCRdist pipeline, a later analysis assigned CDR3 sequences along with most-parsimonious VDJ recombination scenarios. In a later analysis, every TCR beta chain was defined by the combination of its CDR3 amino acid sequence and its V-gene family, and reads without a unique V-gene family were dropped. A later analysis removed 500 to 600 highly shared, low-generation-probability nucleotide sequences to deal with suspected cross-contamination and a sequencing artifact. For each public chain, a later analysis derived a clonal expansion index from normalized ranks of inferred template counts within each repertoire. In a later analysis, generation probabilities were computed using a VDJ recombination model fitted to out-of-frame rearrangements, and the results were checked against IGoR. In a later analysis, TCR-TCR, TCR-HLA and TCR-CMV co-occurrence was scored with hypergeometric tests, and a repertoire-size bias correction was applied to TCR pairs. In a later analysis, false discovery rates were estimated by permuting HLA or CMV assignments 20 times. In a later analysis, co-occurring TCRs were grouped with DBSCAN, and TCRdist sequence similarity was added when clustering was performed within HLA-allele-positive subsets. Repertoires with fewer than 30,000 or more than 120,000 public chains, plus five repertoires with anomalous nucleotide sharing, were excluded from co-occurrence clustering. The table comes from immuneACCESS by way of TCRdb, which keeps in-frame sequences with V and J called. Part of the clones is missing from these tables; in studies checked, under half for an unresolved V gene and the rest for unknown reasons. The V and J calls and the clone size are those of that table, but D and trimming were determined from the DNA. The sample profile shows 200,000 to 250,000 clones; about 80% of them were found once. About 0.58% of the sample is held by the ten biggest clonotypes.

The sample was PBMCs. The source of this sequence is a middle-aged woman in good health and CMV-seronegative. The chain links TRBV19 with TRBJ2-5; the D gene is perhaps TRBD2, from 6 matching bases. The CDR3 sequence is CASSPTRSQETQYF. The DNA sequence reads TGTGCCAGTAGTCCGACTAGAAGCCAAGAGACCCAGTACTTC.